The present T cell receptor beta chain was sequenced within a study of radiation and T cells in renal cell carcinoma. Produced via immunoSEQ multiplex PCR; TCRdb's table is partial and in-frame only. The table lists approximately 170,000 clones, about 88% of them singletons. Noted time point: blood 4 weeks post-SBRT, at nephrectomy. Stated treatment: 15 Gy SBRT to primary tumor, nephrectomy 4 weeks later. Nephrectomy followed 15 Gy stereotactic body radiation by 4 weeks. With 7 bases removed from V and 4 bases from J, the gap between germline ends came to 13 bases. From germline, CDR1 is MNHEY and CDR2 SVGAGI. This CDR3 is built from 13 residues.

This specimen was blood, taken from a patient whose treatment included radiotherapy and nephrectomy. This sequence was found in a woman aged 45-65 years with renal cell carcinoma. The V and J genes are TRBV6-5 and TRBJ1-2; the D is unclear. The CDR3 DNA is TGTGCCAGCAAAACTCCACGAGCCTATGGCTACACCTTC. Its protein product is CASKTPRAYGYTF.